The 21 T cell receptor beta chains in this list originate from one sample, sequenced in a study of shared clonotypes between healthy human individuals. The method was immunoSEQ multiplex PCR; TCRdb's version includes in-frame clones alone and lacks a portion of them. The table records roughly 640,000 clones, roughly 97% of them present only once. The sample taken for sequencing was naive CD4+ T cells sorted from blood. Subset reported: CD45RA+ positively selected. Every receptor here comes from a woman aged 30 to 39 in good health.

The rearrangement joins TRBV7-8 to TRBJ1-1; D not resolved. Germline V lookup: CDR1 SGHVS, CDR2 FQNEAQ. The germline V and J ends were trimmed by 5 bases and 2 bases, with 15 bases remaining between them. The CDR3 spans 15 residues. The CDR3 reads CASSTSQGPNTEAFF. CDR3 nucleotides: TGTGCCAGCAGCACCTCCCAAGGTCCCAACACTGAAGCTTTCTTT.

This chain links TRBV5-1 with TRBJ2-7, with D possibly matching TRBD1 (6 bases). The CDR3 is 13 amino acids. Looked up from germline, CDR1 is SGHRS and CDR2 is YFSETQ. V was shortened by 4 bases and J by 9 bases, with 17 bases between the two germline ends. The CDR3 coding sequence is TGCGCCAGCAGCACGAGACTCCAGGACAGGCAGTACTTC. Its protein product is CASSTRLQDRQYF.

The genes are TRBV2 and TRBJ2-5, with D possibly being TRBD2 (6 bases). Per germline, CDR1 SNHLY and CDR2 FYNNEI. The CDR3 is made up of 12 amino acids. This CDR3 is CAAGKSGETQYF. CDR3 DNA sequence: TGTGCGGCGGGGAAATCAGGGGAGACCCAGTACTTC.

The chain has TRBV2 and TRBJ2-1; TRBD2 agrees at 7 bases. The germline V gene has CDR1 SNHLY and CDR2 FYNNEI. V was pared by 4 bases and J by 6 bases, with 6 bases of the junction left unmatched. CDR3 size: 14 residues. The DNA of the CDR3 is TGTGCCAGCAGTGTCGGGACTACCCCCAATGAGCAGTTCTTC. As protein: CASSVGTTPNEQFF. Combining the CDR3 with reference TRBV2 and TRBJ2-1 gives the whole variable domain EPEVTQTPSHQVTQMGQEVILRCVPISNHLYFYWYRQILGQKVEFLVSFYNNEISEKSEIFDDQFSVERPDGSNFTLKIRSTKLEDSAMYFCASSVGTTPNEQFFGPGTRLTVL.

The V gene is TRBV7-6, the J gene TRBJ2-3; 14 nucleotides align to TRBD2. The V segment lost 4 bases and the J segment 5 bases; nucleotides outside the gene matches: 5. Germline values: CDR1 SGHVS, CDR2 FNYEAQ. The CDR3 is made up of 16 amino acids. CDR3: CASSSGTSGRGDTQYF. The CDR3 bases are TGTGCCAGCAGCTCCGGGACTAGCGGGAGAGGAGATACGCAGTATTTT.

This clone has a single count. The chain recombines TRBV18 with TRBJ1-1; perhaps TRBD1 as D (5 bases). Germline V lookup: CDR1 KGHSH, CDR2 LQKENI. The CDR3 contains 15 residues. Trimming took off 1 base at V and 5 bases at J, with 14 bases between the two ends. CDR3 loop: CASSPRDGGRTEAFF. In nucleotides, the CDR3 is TGTGCCAGCTCACCACGGGACGGCGGGAGGACTGAAGCTTTCTTT.

Written as DNA, the CDR3 is TGTGCCAGCAGTCAGCGGGAGCGGACAGATACGCAGTATTTT. Amino acids: CASSQRERTDTQYF. The chain employs TRBV27 and TRBJ2-3; 8 bases are a match to TRBD2. Trimming at V came to 5 bases and at J to 3 bases, leaving 4 bases not matched to a gene. The CDR3 runs to 14 residues. The germline CDR1 and CDR2 sequences are MNHEY and SMNVEV (reference sequence).

The chain employs TRBV6-5 and TRBJ1-2, with a possible D match to TRBD1 (5 bases). Germline loops: CDR1 MNHEY, CDR2 SVGAGI. V was pared by 5 bases and J by 3 bases, with 7 bases between. The CDR3 consists of 12 residues. CDR3 residues: CASSGRDYGYTF. Here the CDR3 DNA reads TGTGCCAGCAGTGGCAGGGACTATGGCTACACCTTC.

The chain recombines TRBV6-1 with TRBJ2-1; 8 bases fit TRBD2. This CDR3 has 12 residues. Germline V gene data show CDR1 as MNHNS and CDR2 as SASEGT. Trimming removed 8 bases from V and 5 bases from J; junction bases left unmatched: 2. Here the CDR3 reads CASATSDNEQFF. Written as DNA, the CDR3 is TGTGCCAGCGCGACTAGCGACAATGAGCAGTTCTTC.

Of note for this clone: Other DNA sequences in this sample translate to the same CDR3. The chain joins TRBV5-1 to TRBJ2-5; D gene unclear. CDR3 length equals 13 residues. The germline CDR1 and CDR2 sequences are SGHRS and YFSETQ. With 0 bases removed from V and 4 bases from J, the gap between germline ends came to 7 bases. The DNA for the CDR3 is TGCGCCAGCAGCTTGGAGGGCCGAGAGACCCAGTACTTC. This translates into CASSLEGRETQYF.

V is TRBV28 and J is TRBJ2-2, with TRBD1 matching 8 bases. Looked up from germline, CDR1 is MDHEN and CDR2 is SYDVKM. Trimming cost V 4 bases and J 5 bases; bases outside gene matches: 9. The CDR3 extends over 16 amino acids. The CDR3 spells CASSSTGQELTGELFF. CDR3 coding DNA: TGTGCCAGCAGTTCGACGGGACAGGAGCTAACCGGGGAGCTGTTTTTT.

In regard to this clone: The same CDR3 also results from other DNA sequences found in this sample. The chain is built from TRBV5-1 and TRBJ2-3; D gene uncertain. CDR3 length: 12 amino acids. Germline V lookup: CDR1 SGHRS, CDR2 YFSETQ. Trimming removed 1 base at V and 0 bases at J, with 0 bases between. CDR3 in DNA: TGCGCCAGCAGCTTGAGCACAGATACGCAGTATTTT. Residues: CASSLSTDTQYF.

The chain uses TRBV20-1 and TRBJ2-2; either TRBD1 or TRBD2 may fit D (6 bases each). V lost 6 bases, J lost 8 bases, and 10 bases lay in between. CDR3 length equals 11 residues. Germline V lookup: CDR1 DFQATT, CDR2 SNEGSKA (reference sequence). The CDR3 sequence is CSAGGWGELFF. The CDR3 coding sequence is TGCAGTGCGGGGGGCTGGGGGGAGCTGTTTTTT.

This chain links TRBV10-3 with TRBJ1-5; D is ambiguous. Germline V gene lookup returns CDR1 ENHRY and CDR2 SYGVKD. The CDR3 spans 17 residues. V lost 0 bases and J 2 bases, leaving 14 bases between the germline ends. CDR3 DNA sequence: TGTGCCATCAGTGAGTCGGGCCGGGGATGGGGCAATCAGCCCCAGCATTTT. Its protein product is CAISESGRGWGNQPQHF.

The chain couples TRBV19 to TRBJ2-7, with TRBD1 matching over 7 bases. V shed 4 bases, J shed 2 bases, and the junction held 8 bases outside the gene matches. This CDR3 contains 15 residues. Germline CDR1 and CDR2: LNHDA and SQIVND (reference sequence). The CDR3 loop is CASSRDGTATYEQYF. The DNA for the CDR3 is TGTGCCAGTAGTAGAGACGGGACAGCTACCTACGAGCAGTACTTC.

The V gene is TRBV5-1, the J gene TRBJ2-2; 8 positions agree with TRBD2. Germline loops: CDR1 SGHRS, CDR2 YFSETQ. This CDR3 region has 17 residues. Trimming removed 0 bases from V and 3 bases from J; junction bases left unmatched: 7. The CDR3 DNA is TGCGCCAGCAGCTTGGTAGCCTTGGGACTAGACACCGGGGAGCTGTTTTTT. Residues: CASSLVALGLDTGELFF. The variable domain in full, completed from reference TRBV5-1 and TRBJ2-2, reads KAGVTQTPRYLIKTRGQQVTLSCSPISGHRSVSWYQQTPGQGLQFLFEYFSETQRNKGNFPGRFSGRQFSNSRSEMNVSTLELGDSALYLCASSLVALGLDTGELFFGEGSRLTVL.

The gene calls are TRBV19 and TRBJ2-2; TRBD2 aligns across 9 bases. From germline, CDR1 is LNHDA and CDR2 SQIVND (reference sequence). The junction had 2 bases not matched to a gene; V was cut back by 7 bases and J by 5 bases. The CDR3 is 13 amino acids. CDR3 sequence: CASKTSGTGELFF. The CDR3, as DNA: TGTGCCAGTAAAACTAGCGGGACCGGGGAGCTGTTTTTT.

The CDR3 DNA sequence: TGTGCCAGCAGTTTAGCCCCAGATTACACCGGGGAGCTGTTTTTT. Translating gives CASSLAPDYTGELFF. The rearrangement joins TRBV28 to TRBJ2-2; D not certain. Germline assignment: CDR1 MDHEN and CDR2 SYDVKM. Trimming removed 2 bases at V and 3 bases at J, with 10 bases between. This CDR3 region has 15 residues.

V usage is TRBV28 and J usage is TRBJ2-6; D not certain. The V end lost 6 bases, the J end lost 1 base, and 10 bases lay between the germline ends. Germline values: CDR1 MDHEN, CDR2 SYDVKM. This CDR3 is built from 15 residues. The chain's CDR3 is CASRDTESGANVLTF. Here the CDR3 DNA reads TGTGCCAGCAGGGATACAGAGTCTGGGGCCAACGTCCTGACTTTC.

The rearrangement joins TRBV5-1 to TRBJ2-1; TRBD2 matches at 11 bases. The ends lost 2 bases at V and 5 bases at J; junction bases unmatched: 9. This CDR3 is built from 17 residues. Germline CDR1 is SGHRS and CDR2 is YFSETQ. CDR3 amino acids: CASSFPALAGVNNEQFF. The CDR3, as DNA: TGCGCCAGCAGCTTCCCCGCACTAGCGGGAGTAAACAATGAGCAGTTCTTC. Variable domain in full (rest from reference TRBV5-1 and TRBJ2-1): KAGVTQTPRYLIKTRGQQVTLSCSPISGHRSVSWYQQTPGQGLQFLFEYFSETQRNKGNFPGRFSGRQFSNSRSEMNVSTLELGDSALYLCASSFPALAGVNNEQFFGPGTRLTVL.

The V gene is TRBV28, the J gene TRBJ2-1, with TRBD2 matching 9 bases. CDR1 MDHEN and CDR2 SYDVKM come from the germline V gene. J lost 3 bases, V lost 5 bases, and 8 bases had no gene match. The CDR3 covers 16 residues. CDR3 in DNA: TGTGCCAGCAGTACACCCTCTAGCGGGAACTACAATGAGCAGTTCTTC. This sequence encodes CASSTPSSGNYNEQFF.